These T cell receptor beta chains were read from a single sample in a study of cytomegalovirus exposure and HLA in healthy donors. Method: immunoSEQ multiplex PCR; TCRdb's copy keeps in-frame clones and lacks some. The sample carries about 190,000 clones, almost 75% recorded once. The sequenced sample consisted of PBMCs. Receptors were obtained from a woman aged 25 to 39 in good health and CMV-seropositive. Each CDR3 is given with its conserved first and last residue. Each record gives: V gene, D gene, J gene, clone size, CDR3 protein, CDR3 DNA. A D gene is named only where the DNA matches it firmly. Some rows mark clone size as missing; the rest say once, few, many or name a class of expanded clone.

>TRBV5-6|.|TRBJ2-6|.
CASSRSLVSGANVLTF
TGTGCCAGCAGCCGTAGTTTAGTTTCCGGGGCCAACGTCCTGACTTTC
>TRBV5-1|.|TRBJ2-1|.
CASSLVGLINNEQFF
TGCGCCAGCAGCTTGGTGGGACTGATCAACAATGAGCAGTTCTTC
>TRBV19|.|TRBJ2-1|.
CASTRRGTKPYNEQFF
TGTGCCAGTACCCGAAGGGGGACTAAACCCTACAATGAGCAGTTCTTC
>TRBV4-1|.|TRBJ2-7|.
CASSQDVRLSSYEQYF
TGCGCCAGCAGCCAAGATGTTAGACTTTCCTCCTACGAGCAGTACTTC
>TRBV7-9|TRBD1|TRBJ2-1|.
CASTPGQYYNEQFF
TGTGCCAGCACACCGGGACAGTATTACAATGAGCAGTTCTTC
>TRBV2|.|TRBJ1-5|.
CASHQGAGQPQHF
TGTGCCAGCCATCAGGGTGCAGGGCAGCCCCAGCATTTT
>TRBV5-6|.|TRBJ1-3|once
CASSQEVAGNTIYF
TGTGCCAGCAGCCAGGAGGTGGCTGGAAACACCATATATTTT
>TRBV15|TRBD2|TRBJ2-3|.
CATSREPGLARNTQYF
TGTGCCACCAGCAGAGAGCCGGGACTAGCGCGGAATACGCAGTATTTT
>TRBV6-5|TRBD2|TRBJ2-1|few
CATTSGSEQFF
TGTGCCACAACTAGCGGGAGTGAGCAGTTCTTC
>TRBV18|TRBD1|TRBJ1-5|.
CASSPPGQGAGQPQHF
TGTGCCAGCTCACCGCCGGGACAGGGGGCAGGTCAGCCCCAGCATTTT
>TRBV5-1|TRBD1|TRBJ2-3|.
CASSPRVIGGGADTQYF
TGCGCCAGCAGCCCCAGAGTTATAGGGGGCGGCGCAGATACGCAGTATTTT